Described below is a single T cell receptor beta chain sequence and its context. Its target is not known. The J segment lost 7 bases and the V segment lost 3 bases, leaving 9 bases of the junction unmatched. This CDR3 spans 14 amino acids. Sample barcodes and UMIs were carried by the TCR alpha and TCR beta cDNA libraries that 5'RACE generated with constant-segment primers. TCRdb re-called the 5' RACE reads through MiXCR, storing one row per CDR3 protein. The sample lists some 130,000 distinct CDR3 sequences; 16% were seen once. This entry comes from a study of T-cell memory formation after mild COVID-19. Findings of the study overall: Clones shrinking between day 15 and 85 showed a balanced CD4/CD8 split, and those that grew later tilted toward CD4+.

V is TRBV12-3 or TRBV12-4 and J is TRBJ2-7; 7 positions match TRBD2. The sample taken for sequencing was PBMCs or a T cell subset sorted from them (not recorded which). This sequence originates from an adult woman who had mild COVID-19 (a few samples of this study predate the infection). Cell type and time point are not known. In nucleotides, the CDR3 is TGTGCCAGCAGTTTTCAGGGTGGGGGGGATGAGCAGTACTTC. Its protein is CASSFQGGGDEQYF.